These 9 T cell receptor beta chains were sequenced from one sample in a study of cytomegalovirus exposure and HLA in healthy donors (TCRdb year 2017). To prepare the library, the immunoSEQ multiplex PCR assay was applied. For the multiplex PCR, a mixture combining 60 forward primers for TCR Vbeta segments and 13 reverse primers for TCR Jbeta segments was used. The table was pulled from immuneACCESS by TCRdb, which kept in-frame rearrangements only. Such tables lose some clones; where checked, under half of the loss comes from unresolved V genes, and the rest has no known cause. The table for this sample lists approximately 93,000 clones. Just under 3.5% of the sample is taken by the ten largest. Sequencing was carried out using PBMCs. The receptor source for this set is a woman between 25 and 40 years old in good health and CMV-seronegative.

The rearrangement uses TRBV7-2 and TRBJ1-5; no definite D call. The V and J ends lost 5 bases and 3 bases respectively, with 14 bases between them. CDR3 length: 15 residues. Germline CDR1 is SGHTA and CDR2 is FQGNSA. CDR3 coding DNA: TGTGCCAGCAGCCAAGGCGTCGGGTACAATCAGCCCCAGCATTTT. Translating gives CASSQGVGYNQPQHF.

V is TRBV7-9 and J is TRBJ2-2; 10 bases agree with TRBD1. Germline V lookup: CDR1 SEHNR, CDR2 FQNEAQ (reference sequence). The length of the CDR3 is 14 residues. The V gene end was trimmed by 5 bases and the J gene end by 5 bases; junction bases not matched to a gene: 2. This chain's CDR3 is CASSRTGGTGELFF. The CDR3 DNA follows: TGTGCCAGCAGCCGGACAGGGGGGACCGGGGAGCTGTTTTTT.

The CDR3 protein is CASSLLAGVSTDTQYF. In DNA, the CDR3 is TGTGCCAGCAGTTTATTAGCGGGGGTCAGCACAGATACGCAGTATTTT. The gene calls are TRBV27 and TRBJ2-3; 9 bases match TRBD2. This CDR3 is 16 amino acids long. The germline gives CDR1 MNHEY, CDR2 SMNVEV (reference sequence). V was clipped by 1 base and J by 0 bases; unmatched bases: 2.

This rearrangement joins TRBV27 to TRBJ1-2; 7 bases map to TRBD1. J gave up 7 bases and V 4 bases, and 9 bases lay outside the gene matches. Germline V gene sequence: CDR1 MNHEY, CDR2 SMNVEV (reference sequence). The CDR3 runs 14 residues. CDR3 loop: CASSSEPGGGGYTF. The CDR3, as DNA: TGTGCCAGCAGTTCAGAACCAGGGGGTGGTGGCTACACCTTC.

The V call is TRBV29-1, the J call TRBJ2-2; D gene uncertain. The V end was cut by 2 bases, the J end by 0 bases, with 7 bases between. Germline CDR1 SQVTM, CDR2 ANQGSEA. The length of the CDR3 is 14 residues. The CDR3 loop is CSVEKRSNTGELFF. The CDR3 DNA reads as TGCAGCGTTGAAAAACGGTCGAACACCGGGGAGCTGTTTTTT.

The J gene is TRBJ2-1, the V gene TRBV10-3; perhaps TRBD2 as D (5 bases). Germline values: CDR1 ENHRY, CDR2 SYGVKD. This CDR3 comprises 16 residues. V was pared by 2 bases and J by 1 base, with 12 bases between. CDR3 DNA sequence: TGTGCCATCAGTGAGGGAGAGGGAGAGTCCTACAATGAGCAGTTCTTC. As protein: CAISEGEGESYNEQFF.

CDR3 DNA: TGTGCCAGCAGCTTAACCGGGGGTCCCCAAGAGACCCAGTACTTC. Residues: CASSLTGGPQETQYF. This chain uses TRBV7-3 with TRBJ2-5; D possibly corresponds to TRBD2 (6 bases). This CDR3 is built from 15 residues. Germline V gene lookup returns CDR1 SGHTA and CDR2 FQGTGA. Trimming pared 0 bases from V and 1 base from J, leaving 9 bases between.

The chain has TRBV6-5 and TRBJ1-1, with D perhaps matching TRBD1 (5 bases). Germline loops: CDR1 MNHEY, CDR2 SVGAGI. The CDR3 totals 15 residues. V was trimmed by 2 bases and J by 4 bases, leaving 14 bases between them. The DNA of the CDR3 is TGTGCCAGCAGTTACCGCGGGGCGAGGACCACTGAAGCTTTCTTT. It is translated as CASSYRGARTTEAFF.

In nucleotides, the CDR3 is TGTGCCAGCAGTTATAAATCGGACGGACAGTATGGCTACACCTTC. Encoded protein: CASSYKSDGQYGYTF. This chain joins TRBV6-5 and TRBJ1-2; D may be TRBD1 (6 bases). Trimming took off 3 bases at V and 5 bases at J, with 16 bases between the two ends. The V gene's germline CDR1 is MNHEY and CDR2 SVGAGI. This CDR3 contains 15 residues.